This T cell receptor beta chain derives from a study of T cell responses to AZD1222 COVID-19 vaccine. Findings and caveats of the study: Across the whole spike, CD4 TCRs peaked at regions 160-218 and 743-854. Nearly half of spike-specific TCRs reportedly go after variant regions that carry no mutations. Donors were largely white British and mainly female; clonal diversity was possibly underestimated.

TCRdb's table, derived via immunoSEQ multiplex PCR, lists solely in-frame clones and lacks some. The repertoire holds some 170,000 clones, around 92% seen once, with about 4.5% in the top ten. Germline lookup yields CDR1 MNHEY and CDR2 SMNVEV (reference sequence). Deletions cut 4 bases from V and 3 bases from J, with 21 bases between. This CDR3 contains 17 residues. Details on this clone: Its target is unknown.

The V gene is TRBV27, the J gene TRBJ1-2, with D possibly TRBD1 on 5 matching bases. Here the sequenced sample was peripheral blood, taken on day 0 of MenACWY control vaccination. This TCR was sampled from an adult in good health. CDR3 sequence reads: CASSSLSGEGPYYGYTF. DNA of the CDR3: TGTGCCAGCAGTTCCCTCTCCGGGGAGGGGCCTTACTATGGCTACACCTTC.